This T cell receptor (beta chain) was captured in a study of response to subunit inactivated influenza vaccine. Study results and caveats: Seasonal influenza vaccination, on each occasion, was suggested by the authors to recruit few new T cells.

Details on this clonotype: Its specificity is unknown.

Each CDR3 protein gets one entry after TCRdb re-called the RT-PCR reads with MiXCR. The sample has hundreds of thousands of distinct CDR3 sequences, 15% to 19% seen once. The CDR3 extends over 17 amino acids. Germline V gene data show CDR1 as SSHAT and CDR2 as FNYEAQ (reference sequence). V was pared by 6 bases and J by 3 bases, with 17 bases of the junction left unmatched. The rearrangement uses TRBV7-7 and TRBJ2-7, with TRBD2 matching 7 bases. The sequence derives from a man between 45 and 60 years old who received an inactivated influenza vaccine. The material sequenced was PBMCs from blood, taken roughly 12 days after vaccination. The CDR3 nucleotides are TGTGCCAGCAGGTTCCGGATGTTGGCTAGCGGAAACTACGAGCAGTACTTC. Its translation: CASRFRMLASGNYEQYF.